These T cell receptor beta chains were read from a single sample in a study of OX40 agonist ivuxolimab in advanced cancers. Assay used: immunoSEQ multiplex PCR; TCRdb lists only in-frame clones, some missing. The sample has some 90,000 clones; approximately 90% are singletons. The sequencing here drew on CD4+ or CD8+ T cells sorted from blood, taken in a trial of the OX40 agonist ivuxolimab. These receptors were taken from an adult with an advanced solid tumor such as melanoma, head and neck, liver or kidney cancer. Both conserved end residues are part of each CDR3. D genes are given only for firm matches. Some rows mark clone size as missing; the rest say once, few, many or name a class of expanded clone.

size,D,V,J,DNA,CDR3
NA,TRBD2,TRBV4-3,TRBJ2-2,TGCGCCAGCAGCCAAGGAGGGACTAGCGGGGGGACCGGGGAGCTGTTTTTT,CASSQGGTSGGTGELFF
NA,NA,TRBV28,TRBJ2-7,TGTGCCAGCGGGGTTCTCTACGAGCAGTACTTC,CASGVLYEQYF
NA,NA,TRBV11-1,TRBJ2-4,TGTGCCAGCAGCCCCTCGGGCCGGGGTGAGGCCAAAAACATTCAGTACTTC,CASSPSGRGEAKNIQYF
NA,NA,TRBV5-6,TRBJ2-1,TGTGCCAGCAGCTTGGCAACAGTCTTCTCCTACAATGAGCAGTTCTTC,CASSLATVFSYNEQFF
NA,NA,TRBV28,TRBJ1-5,TGTGCCAGCAGTCCACTGAATCAGCCCCAGCATTTT,CASSPLNQPQHF
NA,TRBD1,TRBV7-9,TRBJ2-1,TGTGCCAGCAGCCCGCGGACAGGGGTCTCCAATGAGCAGTTCTTC,CASSPRTGVSNEQFF
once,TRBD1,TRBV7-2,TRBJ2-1,TGTGCCAGCAGCTCAGTCGCCGGGACAGCTGTATATGAGCAGTTCTTC,CASSSVAGTAVYEQFF
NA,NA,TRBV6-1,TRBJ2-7,TGTGCCAGCAGACATAGCGGTTTCTACGAGCAGTACTTC,CASRHSGFYEQYF
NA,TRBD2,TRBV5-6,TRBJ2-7,TGTGCCAGCAGCTACGGACTAGCGGGTACCTACGAGCAGTACTTC,CASSYGLAGTYEQYF
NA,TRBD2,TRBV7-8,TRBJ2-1,TGTGCCAGCAGCTCCCGGACTAGCGGGACAGGCAATGAGCAGTTCTTC,CASSSRTSGTGNEQFF
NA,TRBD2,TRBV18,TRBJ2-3,TGTGCCAGCTCACCACCTAGCGGGAGGGGAGATACGCAGTATTTT,CASSPPSGRGDTQYF
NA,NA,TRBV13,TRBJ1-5,TGTGCCAGCAGCCTGAGTAGAAGCAATCAGCCCCAGCATTTT,CASSLSRSNQPQHF
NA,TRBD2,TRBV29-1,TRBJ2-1,TGCAGCGCTTGGACTAGCGGCTACAATGAGCAGTTCTTC,CSAWTSGYNEQFF
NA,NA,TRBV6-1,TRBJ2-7,TGTGCCAGCAGGATAAACAGGGGGGGGTCCTACGAGCAGTACTTC,CASRINRGGSYEQYF
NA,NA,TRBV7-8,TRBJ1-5,TGTGCCAGCAGCTTGTGGCTTTATGTTGGAGGCAATCAGCCCCAGCATTTT,CASSLWLYVGGNQPQHF
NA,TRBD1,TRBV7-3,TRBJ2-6,TGTGCCAGCAGCCAACAGGGGGCTTCTGGGGCCAACGTCCTGACTTTC,CASSQQGASGANVLTF
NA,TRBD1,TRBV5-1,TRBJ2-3,TGCGCCAGCAGCCTGGGACAGGTTAAGGGAGATACGCAGTATTTT,CASSLGQVKGDTQYF
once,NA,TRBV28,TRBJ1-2,TGTGCCAGCAGTCCAGGGTGGGGCTACACCTTC,CASSPGWGYTF
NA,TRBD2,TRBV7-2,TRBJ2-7,TGTGCCAGCAGCTTAGTGTCGGGAGGACCCTACGAGCAGTACTTC,CASSLVSGGPYEQYF
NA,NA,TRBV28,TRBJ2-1,TGTGCCAGCAGTACTCGACAGAAGGGGGGGTTCTTC,CASSTRQKGGFF
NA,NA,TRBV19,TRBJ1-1,TGTGCCAGTAGTATAGAGAGACAGGCTGAAGCTTTCTTT,CASSIERQAEAFF
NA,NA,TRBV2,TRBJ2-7,TGTGCCAGCAGTGAAGCAGGTGCAGAGCAGTACTTC,CASSEAGAEQYF
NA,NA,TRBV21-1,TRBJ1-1,TGTGCCAGCAGCAAACTGAGGAGGTTACACACTGAAGCTTTCTTT,CASSKLRRLHTEAFF
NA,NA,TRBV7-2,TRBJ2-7,TGTGCCAGCAGCTTAGGCTCCAGGGGAGGATCCTCCTACGAGCAGTACTTC,CASSLGSRGGSSYEQYF
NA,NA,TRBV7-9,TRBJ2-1,TGTGCCAGCAGCTTAGTGGGCTATGAGCAGTTCTTC,CASSLVGYEQFF
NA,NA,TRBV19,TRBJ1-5,TGTGCCAGCGGACGCGACGGTGGCAATCAGCCCCAGCATTTT,CASGRDGGNQPQHF
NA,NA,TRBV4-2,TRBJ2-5,TGTGCCAGCAGCCAATCGGGAACAGGGTCGGGGGAGACCCAGTACTTC,CASSQSGTGSGETQYF
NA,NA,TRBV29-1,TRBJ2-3,TGCAGCGTCACAGCTCCCACAGATACGCAGTATTTT,CSVTAPTDTQYF
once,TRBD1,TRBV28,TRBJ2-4,TGTGCCAGCAGTTCGGGACAGCTAGCCAAAAACATTCAGTACTTC,CASSSGQLAKNIQYF
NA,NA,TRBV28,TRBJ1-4,TGTGCCAGCAGTTTAGGGGCCCGCGGAGTGGAAAAACTGTTTTTT,CASSLGARGVEKLFF
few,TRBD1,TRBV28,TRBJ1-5,TGTGCCAGCAAGTCCCGGAGACAGGGGGATCAGCCCCAGCATTTT,CASKSRRQGDQPQHF
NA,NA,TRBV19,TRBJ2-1,TGTGCCAGTGGGGTGGGGGGACACAATGAGCAGTTCTTC,CASGVGGHNEQFF
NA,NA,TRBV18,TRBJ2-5,TGTGCCAGCTCACCGTTGATGGGGGGCGGAGAGACCCAGTACTTC,CASSPLMGGGETQYF
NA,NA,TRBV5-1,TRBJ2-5,TGCGCCAGCAGCTTATCCTCCGGGACAGCCCGCGGGGCCCAGTACTTC,CASSLSSGTARGAQYF
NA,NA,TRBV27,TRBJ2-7,TGTGCCAGCAGTAGGACTGGGAGGACCTACGAGCAGTACTTC,CASSRTGRTYEQYF
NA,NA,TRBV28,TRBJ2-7,TGTGCCAGCAGTTTAACTCCCGGGGCAGGGGGGAGCTACGAGCAGTACTTC,CASSLTPGAGGSYEQYF
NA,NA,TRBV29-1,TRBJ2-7,TGCAGCGCAGGGAGTAACGCCTACGAGCAGTACTTC,CSAGSNAYEQYF
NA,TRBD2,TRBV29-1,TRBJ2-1,TGCAGCGTTGGCGGGGCTAGCGGGAGAAGGAGGGGTAATGAGCAGTTCTTC,CSVGGASGRRRGNEQFF
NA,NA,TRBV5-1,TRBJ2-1,TGCGCCAGCAGCTTCAAGTTGGTTGAGCAGTTCTTC,CASSFKLVEQFF
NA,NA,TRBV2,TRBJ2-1,TGTGCCAGCGGTCCACTTAGCGGCCGGGTGTCCAATGAGCAGTTCTTC,CASGPLSGRVSNEQFF
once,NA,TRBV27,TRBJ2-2,TGTGCCAGCAGTTTATCCCCCGGTACCGGGGAGCTGTTTTTT,CASSLSPGTGELFF
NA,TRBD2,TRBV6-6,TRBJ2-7,TGTGCCAGCAGGACTGGGGGGGGCGAGCAGTACTTC,CASRTGGGEQYF
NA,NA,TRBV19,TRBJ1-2,TGTGCCAGTAGAAGGTCACCGAACTATGGCTACACCTTC,CASRRSPNYGYTF
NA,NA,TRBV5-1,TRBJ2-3,TGCGCCAGCAGCCAGGGCGGTAGCTGGGATACGCAGTATTTT,CASSQGGSWDTQYF
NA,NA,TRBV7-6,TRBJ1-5,TGTGCCAGCAGCTCCCAGGGGAGGGGCGAGCCCCAGCATTTT,CASSSQGRGEPQHF
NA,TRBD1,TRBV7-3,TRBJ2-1,TGTGCCAGCAGCCGTCGGACAGGAGGTTACAATGAGCAGTTCTTC,CASSRRTGGYNEQFF
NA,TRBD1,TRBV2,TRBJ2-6,TGTGCCAGTACCGGGGACAGGGCTGGGGCCAACGTCCTGACTTTC,CASTGDRAGANVLTF
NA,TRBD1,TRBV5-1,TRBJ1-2,TGCGCCAGCAGCCTTTCTGGACAGGATTCTATTAGCTACACCTTC,CASSLSGQDSISYTF